Given below is one T cell receptor (beta chain) in context. Its cognate antigen is unknown. The CDR3 is 12 amino acids. Germline V gives CDR1 SGHRS, CDR2 YFSETQ. The germline V and J ends were trimmed by 6 bases and 1 base, with 8 bases remaining between them. The data stem from a study of high-grade serous ovarian cancer treatment subgroups. Study at large: Each sample yielded on average approximately 7,500 unique TCR beta rearrangements from approximately 15,000 reads. General study results and limits: Clonal relatedness tracked neoantigen level, and by trend copy number and mutation load.

Generated by immunoSEQ multiplex PCR, the TCRdb table keeps only in-frame clones and is missing some. The sample lists a few thousand clones, around 77% seen once, with 5.5% in the top ten. Tumor samples were taken before definitive surgery or chemotherapy. The receptor was isolated from a human donor with high-grade serous ovarian cancer. The chain links TRBV5-1 to TRBJ2-7, with D possibly TRBD1 on 6 matching bases. Sequenced: tumor tissue. In DNA form, the CDR3 reads TGCGCCAGCAAGGGGGTTTCCTACGAGCAGTACTTC. Residues: CASKGVSYEQYF.